One and the same sample provided the 17 T cell receptor beta chains below, sequenced in a study of early T cells in non-severe SARS-CoV-2 infection. TCRdb itself ran the 5' RACE reads through MiXCR, one entry per CDR3 protein. Seen here are tens of thousands of distinct CDR3 sequences, about 5% observed once, and the top ten hold around 4.5%. What was sequenced was whole blood. The receptors come from an adult who was a healthcare worker with PCR-confirmed SARS-CoV-2 infection or an uninfected control (not recorded which).

This clonotype was found many times. This chain links TRBV18 with TRBJ2-7, with D perhaps TRBD1 (5 bases). The CDR3 runs to 14 residues. The V end lost 3 bases, the J end lost 0 bases, and 9 bases lay between the germline ends. Germline CDR1 and CDR2: KGHSH and LQKENI. The CDR3 protein is CASSPQGISYEQYF. CDR3 bases: TGTGCCAGCTCACCGCAGGGAATCTCCTACGAGCAGTACTTC.

This clonotype was counted at least ten times. The chain combines TRBV6-2 or TRBV6-3 with TRBJ2-2; D possibly corresponds to TRBD1 (5 bases). V was pared by 6 bases and J by 0 bases, with 11 bases between. There are 15 residues in the CDR3. Germline-derived CDR1 and CDR2 are MNHEY and SVGEGT. CDR3 sequence: CASSPKGTNTGELFF. CDR3 nucleotides: TGTGCCAGCAGCCCTAAGGGGACGAACACCGGGGAGCTGTTTTTT.

This clonotype has ten or more counts. The chain joins TRBV7-6 to TRBJ2-1; D tentatively fits TRBD1 or TRBD2 (5 bases each). The CDR3 extends over 14 amino acids. With 10 bases removed from V and 8 bases from J, the gap between germline ends came to 21 bases. Per the germline V gene, CDR1 is SGHVS and CDR2 is FNYEAQ. The CDR3 protein is CATGATGAWDEQFF. CDR3 nucleotide sequence: TGTGCCACCGGGGCCACCGGGGCCTGGGATGAGCAGTTCTTC.

In its sample, this clonotype was seen many times. The chain couples TRBV5-1 to TRBJ2-3; 7 bases map to TRBD2. CDR3 length: 15 residues. Losses at the gene ends were 0 bases for V and 3 bases for J; bases not matched to a gene: 4. CDR1 is SGHRS, CDR2 YFSETQ, per germline. The CDR3 nucleotides read TGCGCCAGCAGCTTGGCGGCTAGCGGTACAGATACGCAGTATTTT. It specifies CASSLAASGTDTQYF. Full variable domain (outside the CDR3, taken from reference TRBV5-1 and TRBJ2-3): KAGVTQTPRYLIKTRGQQVTLSCSPISGHRSVSWYQQTPGQGLQFLFEYFSETQRNKGNFPGRFSGRQFSNSRSEMNVSTLELGDSALYLCASSLAASGTDTQYFGPGTRLTVL.

This clonotype was found many times. The chain carries TRBV18 and TRBJ1-4; D not certain. V was trimmed by 1 base and J by 8 bases, leaving 8 bases between them. Germline V gene lookup returns CDR1 KGHSH and CDR2 LQKENI. CDR3 length equals 13 residues. CDR3 amino acids: CASSPRGGEKLFF. The CDR3 DNA reads as TGTGCCAGCTCACCACGGGGAGGCGAAAAACTGTTTTTT.

This clonotype was counted at least ten times. The V and J genes are TRBV7-6 and TRBJ2-1; D call uncertain. Germline V lookup: CDR1 SGHVS, CDR2 FNYEAQ. The V and J ends lost 1 base and 6 bases respectively, with 4 bases between them. CDR3 length: 12 amino acids. The DNA of the CDR3 is TGTGCCAGCAGCTTAGGCAGCAATGAGCAGTTCTTC. It encodes CASSLGSNEQFF.

This clonotype was seen at least ten times. The rearrangement uses TRBV28 and TRBJ2-1; D is unresolved. The V end lost 5 bases, the J end lost 10 bases, and 9 bases lay between the germline ends. The CDR3 loop spans 11 amino acids. CDR1 is MDHEN, CDR2 SYDVKM, per germline. In nucleotides, the CDR3 is TGTGCCAGCAGTATATCTTCAGAGCAGTTCTTC. It yields the protein CASSISSEQFF. Together with reference TRBV28 and TRBJ2-1, the CDR3 gives the full variable domain: DVKVTQSSRYLVKRTGEKVFLECVQDMDHENMFWYRQDPGLGLRLIYFSYDVKMKEKGDIPEGYSVSREKKERFSLILESASTNQTSMYLCASSISSEQFFGPGTRLTVL.

This clonotype was recorded many times. The J gene is TRBJ2-2, the V gene TRBV12-3 or TRBV12-4; TRBD2 aligns across 8 bases. This CDR3 is built from 15 residues. Unmatched junction bases numbered 8, after V lost 4 bases and J lost 7 bases. The CDR3 reads CASSSLAVMNGELFF. The CDR3 bases are TGTGCCAGCAGTTCACTAGCGGTCATGAACGGGGAGCTGTTTTTT.

In this sample, this clonotype turned up a few times. The chain recombines TRBV7-9 with TRBJ2-5; TRBD1 matches at 11 bases. The CDR3 is 15 amino acids. Germline V CDR1 and CDR2: SEHNR, FQNEAQ (reference sequence). The V gene end was trimmed by 3 bases and the J gene end by 5 bases; junction bases not matched to a gene: 5. CDR3 sequence reads: CASSLRTGGRETQYF. CDR3 nucleotide sequence: TGTGCCAGCAGCTTGAGGACAGGGGGCAGGGAGACCCAGTACTTC.

This clonotype showed up many times. The chain has TRBV5-6 and TRBJ2-2; the D is unclear. The CDR3 extends over 14 amino acids. The germline gives CDR1 SGHDT, CDR2 YYEEEE. V dropped 5 bases and J dropped 4 bases, with 12 bases sitting between them. The CDR3 sequence is CASRGIAVTGELFF. CDR3 nucleotide sequence: TGTGCCAGCAGAGGGATCGCCGTCACCGGGGAGCTGTTTTTT.

This rearrangement joins TRBV2 to TRBJ1-3, with 8 bases that match TRBD1. There are 14 residues in the CDR3. V was clipped by 3 bases and J by 4 bases; unmatched bases: 2. The germline CDR1 and CDR2 sequences are SNHLY and FYNNEI. Written as DNA, the CDR3 is TGTGCCAGCAGTGACACAGGGGGAGGAAACACCATATATTTT. This encodes CASSDTGGGNTIYF.

This clonotype was picked up many times. The V and J genes are TRBV9 and TRBJ2-7; 7 bases line up with TRBD1. The CDR3 length is 16 residues. Germline V gives CDR1 SGDLS, CDR2 YYNGEE. After removal of 2 bases from V and 0 bases from J, the junction contained 8 bases not matched to a gene. DNA of the CDR3: TGTGCCAGCAGCGTTTCGTCGACAGGGAGCTCCTACGAGCAGTACTTC. Translating gives CASSVSSTGSSYEQYF.

There are a few counts of this clonotype. V usage is TRBV19 and J usage is TRBJ2-1; 11 nucleotides match TRBD2. The CDR3 length is 16 residues. The J segment lost 4 bases and the V segment lost 4 bases, leaving 6 bases of the junction unmatched. Germline CDR1 reads LNHDA; CDR2 reads SQIVND (reference sequence). The CDR3 DNA reads TGTGCCAGTAGTAACCTAGCGGGGGGCCTGTACAATGAGCAGTTCTTC. Encoded protein: CASSNLAGGLYNEQFF.

This clonotype appeared many times. The V and J genes are TRBV7-3 and TRBJ2-5; D possibly corresponds to TRBD1 (6 bases). The ends were cut back, 6 bases at V and 1 base at J, with 9 bases in the middle. Per germline, CDR1 SGHTA and CDR2 FQGTGA. CDR3 length: 13 amino acids. The chain's CDR3 is CASSRTAQETQYF. CDR3 sequence (DNA): TGTGCCAGCAGTCGGACAGCCCAAGAGACCCAGTACTTC.

This clonotype was seen many times. This chain links TRBV6-5 with TRBJ2-1; 9 nucleotides line up with TRBD1. V gave up 10 bases and J gave up 7 bases; unmatched junction bases: 8. Germline CDR1 is MNHEY and CDR2 is SVGAGI. The CDR3 is 13 residues long. CDR3 bases: TGTGCCATAGGCCGGGACAGGGTGAATGAGCAGTTCTTC. Its protein is CAIGRDRVNEQFF.

This clonotype has only one observation. The V and J genes are TRBV2 and TRBJ2-7; TRBD1 is a possible D gene (6 bases). Deletions cut 8 bases from V and 3 bases from J, with 17 bases between. In germline, CDR1 is SNHLY, CDR2 FYNNEI. CDR3 length equals 14 residues. CDR3 amino acids: CASLGQLSRYEQYF. The CDR3, as DNA: TGTGCCAGCCTTGGACAGCTTAGTCGCTACGAGCAGTACTTC.

The chain employs TRBV14 and TRBJ1-6, with a tentative D call TRBD1 (6 bases). Per germline, CDR1 SGHDN and CDR2 FVKESK. The CDR3 sequence is 15 residues long. The ends were cut back, 8 bases at V and 4 bases at J, with 15 bases in the middle. The CDR3 reads CASPKGGPYNSPLHF. In nucleotides, the CDR3 is TGTGCCAGCCCCAAGGGGGGTCCTTATAATTCACCCCTCCACTTT.